The 32 T cell receptor beta chains below were found in one sample sequenced in a study of blood T cell repertoires in COVID-19. Here immunoSEQ multiplex PCR was the method, and the copy in TCRdb shows in-frame clones only, minus some. The table has 250,000 to 350,000 clones, 70% to 90% seen once. Sequencing was carried out using peripheral blood. The receptors come from a woman under 40 with active or convalescent COVID-19.

V and J are TRBV28 and TRBJ1-2; 8 nucleotides align to TRBD1. From germline, CDR1 is MDHEN and CDR2 SYDVKM. The CDR3 is 14 amino acids. Unmatched junction bases numbered 8, after V lost 5 bases and J lost 6 bases. The CDR3 DNA sequence: TGTGCCAGCAGTGCTGCCGGGACAGGCGATGGCTACACCTTC. This sequence encodes CASSAAGTGDGYTF.

V and J are TRBV3-1 (or the pseudogene TRBV3-2) and TRBJ2-2, with 9 bases lining up with TRBD2. Germline trimming cut 6 bases from V and 2 bases from J; bases unmatched to any gene: 7. This CDR3 has 16 amino acids. Germline values: CDR1 LGHDT, CDR2 YNNKEL (reference sequence). CDR3 coding DNA: TGTGCCAGCAGGGTTCTAGCGGGGATAAACACCGGGGAGCTGTTTTTT. Encoded protein: CASRVLAGINTGELFF.

A single count supports this clone. A much larger clone differs by one base, so this may be a read error. Different DNA sequences within this sample yield the same CDR3. V gene TRBV7-9 combines with J gene TRBJ2-3, with D perhaps matching TRBD2 (7 bases). Germline CDR1 reads SEHNR; CDR2 reads FQNEAQ (reference sequence). This CDR3 contains 16 residues. V was pared by 3 bases and J by 5 bases, with 18 bases between. CDR3: CASSLGFGGARDTQYF. The CDR3 nucleotides are TGTGCCAGCAGCTTGGGTTTTGGGGGGGCCAGAGATACGCAGTATTTT.

The chain combines TRBV20-1 with TRBJ1-2; unclear D gene. The CDR3 spans 14 residues. CDR1 is DFQATT and CDR2 is SNEGSKA in the germline V gene (reference sequence). V lost 3 bases to trimming and J lost 0 bases, with 11 bases between them. CDR3 loop: CSASYSVSNYGYTF. The DNA of the CDR3 is TGCAGTGCTAGTTACAGTGTGTCTAACTATGGCTACACCTTC.

This chain uses TRBV6-5 with TRBJ1-1; 7 nucleotides line up with TRBD1. Germline V gene data show CDR1 as MNHEY and CDR2 as SVGAGI. The CDR3 has 15 amino acids. V was clipped by 4 bases and J by 0 bases; unmatched bases: 5. This CDR3 is CASSWGQLLNTEAFF. The CDR3 nucleotides are TGTGCCAGCAGTTGGGGACAGCTTTTGAACACTGAAGCTTTCTTT.

This chain joins TRBV30 and TRBJ1-1; maybe TRBD1 (6 bases). The germline V and J ends were trimmed by 5 bases and 10 bases, with 11 bases remaining between them. CDR1 GTSNPN and CDR2 SVGIG come from the germline V gene (reference sequence). The CDR3 loop spans 10 amino acids. CDR3 loop: CAWFGGRAFF. The CDR3 DNA follows: TGTGCCTGGTTCGGGGGGCGAGCTTTCTTT. Looking up the rest from reference TRBV30 and TRBJ1-1 gives the full variable domain: SQTIHQWPATLVQPVGSPLSLECTVEGTSNPNLYWYRQAAGRGLQLLFYSVGIGQISSEVPQNLSASRPQDRQFILSSKKLLLSDSGFYLCAWFGGRAFFGQGTRLTVV.

The J gene is TRBJ1-2, the V gene TRBV15, with TRBD1 matching 12 bases. The CDR3 sequence is 16 residues long. Unmatched junction bases numbered 3, after V lost 2 bases and J lost 2 bases. Germline values: CDR1 LNHNV, CDR2 YYDKDF (reference sequence). The CDR3 protein is CATSRSGTGGNYGYTF. CDR3 nucleotides: TGTGCCACCAGCAGATCAGGGACAGGGGGCAACTATGGCTACACCTTC.

The chain recombines TRBV6-5 with TRBJ2-7; 7 nucleotides match TRBD1. Looked up from germline, CDR1 is MNHEY and CDR2 is SVGAGI. Germline trimming cut 6 bases from V and 3 bases from J; bases unmatched to any gene: 8. The CDR3 totals 14 residues. This CDR3 is CASSSGQVSYEQYF. Here the CDR3 DNA reads TGTGCCAGCAGCTCAGGACAGGTGAGCTACGAGCAGTACTTC.

This chain joins TRBV5-8 and TRBJ1-2, with D possibly TRBD1 on 6 matching bases. Trimming took 3 bases from V and 5 from J, leaving 11 bases between them. Germline lookup yields CDR1 SGHTS and CDR2 YDEGEE. This CDR3 is 13 amino acids long. CDR3 loop: CASSSEGGYGYTF. The CDR3 nucleotides are TGTGCCAGCAGCTCGGAGGGGGGGTATGGCTACACCTTC. Variable domain in full (rest from reference TRBV5-8 and TRBJ1-2): EAGVTQSPTHLIKTRGQQATLRCSPISGHTSVYWYQQALGLGLQFLLWYDEGEERNRGNFPPRFSGRQFPNYSSELNVNALELEDSALYLCASSSEGGYGYTFGSGTRLTVV.

As concerns this clone: One junction end does not reproduce the germline sequence, and a read error may be involved. The same CDR3 can be traced to other DNA sequences in this sample. The J gene is TRBJ1-5, the V gene TRBV7-3, with 7 positions matching TRBD1. The length of the CDR3 is 13 residues. Germline V gives CDR1 SGHTA, CDR2 FQGTGA. The CDR3 coding sequence is TGTGCCAGCTCGAGGGGGCCCGATCAGCCCCAACATTTT. Translation gives CASSRGPDQPQHF.

This clone showed up just a few times. The chain uses TRBV7-2 and TRBJ2-7; D possibly corresponds to TRBD1 (6 bases). V dropped 1 base and J dropped 3 bases, with 13 bases sitting between them. CDR3 length: 15 amino acids. The germline V gene encodes CDR1 SGHTA and CDR2 FQGNSA. The CDR3 is CASSLEQGGNYEQYF. CDR3 sequence (DNA): TGTGCCAGCAGCTTAGAACAGGGCGGCAACTACGAGCAGTACTTC.

The chain couples TRBV19 to TRBJ2-3, with D maybe TRBD2 (5 bases). In germline, CDR1 is LNHDA, CDR2 SQIVND (reference sequence). V shed 4 bases and J shed 6 bases, with 8 bases lying between them. This CDR3 comprises 12 residues. CDR3: CASSNTGDTQYF. CDR3 nucleotides: TGTGCCAGTAGTAATACGGGGGATACGCAGTATTTT.

The sample holds one count of this clone. The chain uses TRBV18 and TRBJ1-1, with D perhaps TRBD1 (5 bases). Germline CDR1 reads KGHSH; CDR2 reads LQKENI. The CDR3 runs to 16 residues. V was trimmed by 1 base and J by 3 bases, leaving 15 bases between them. The CDR3 reads CASSPLLQGGDTEAFF. In DNA form, the CDR3 reads TGTGCCAGCTCACCACTTCTCCAGGGCGGGGACACTGAAGCTTTCTTT.

V gene TRBV23-1 combines with J gene TRBJ2-3, with D possibly matching TRBD2 (6 bases). TRBV23-1 qualifies as an ORF whose function is uncertain. The CDR3 loop spans 19 amino acids. V lost 0 bases and J 2 bases, leaving 21 bases between the germline ends. CDR3 sequence reads: CASSQSPGQGAGYTDTQYF. Written as DNA, the CDR3 is TGCGCCAGCAGTCAATCCCCCGGACAAGGGGCGGGATACACAGATACGCAGTATTTT.

As regards this clone: The junction departs from the called germline gene at one end, perhaps through a read error. This chain uses TRBV29-1 with TRBJ1-2; D is possibly TRBD1 (6 bases). Germline V gives CDR1 SQVTM, CDR2 ANQGSEA. CDR3 length: 12 residues. The CDR3 is CSAESQGQGYTF. The CDR3 DNA follows: TGCAGCGCTGAATCACAGGGTCAGGGCTACACCTTC.

The V and J genes are TRBV19 and TRBJ1-5; 8 bases line up with TRBD1. J was trimmed by 5 bases and V by 8 bases; bases with no gene match: 8. CDR1 and CDR2 from the germline V gene are LNHDA and SQIVND (reference sequence). The CDR3 consists of 14 residues. Here the CDR3 DNA reads TGTGCCAGTCAACTCCAGGGGGCGGATCAGCCCCAGCATTTT. It yields the protein CASQLQGADQPQHF. Full variable domain (rest looked up from reference TRBV19 and TRBJ1-5): DGGITQSPKYLFRKEGQNVTLSCEQNLNHDAMYWYRQDPGQGLRLIYYSQIVNDFQKGDIAEGYSVSREKKESFPLTVTSAQKNPTAFYLCASQLQGADQPQHFGDGTRLSIL.

This chain connects TRBV3-1 (or the pseudogene TRBV3-2) to TRBJ1-2, with D unclear. Per germline, CDR1 LGHDT and CDR2 YNNKEL (reference sequence). CDR3 length: 11 residues. V shed 1 base and J shed 8 bases, with 5 bases lying between them. In DNA form, the CDR3 reads TGTGCCAGCAGCCAAGCAGAAGGCTACACCTTC. Translated, it gives CASSQAEGYTF.

The chain joins TRBV30 to TRBJ1-2; D ambiguous. This CDR3 spans 14 amino acids. V lost 4 bases and J lost 0, with 12 bases in between. Germline CDR1 and CDR2: GTSNPN and SVGIG (reference sequence). In nucleotides, the CDR3 is TGTGCCTGGAATCCCGGGTACTCTAACTATGGCTACACCTTC. It is translated as CAWNPGYSNYGYTF.

The table lists this clone with a count of one. This chain uses TRBV4-3 with TRBJ2-2; 8 nucleotides line up with TRBD2. CDR1 LGHNA and CDR2 YSLEER come from the germline V gene. The V gene end was trimmed by 1 base and the J gene end by 4 bases; junction bases not matched to a gene: 8. This CDR3 has 17 amino acids. CDR3: CASSQGQGLAGTGELFF. CDR3 nucleotide sequence: TGCGCCAGCAGCCAAGGGCAGGGGCTAGCGGGCACCGGGGAGCTGTTTTTT.

The chain employs TRBV5-1 and TRBJ1-4, with 8 bases aligning to TRBD1. CDR1 and CDR2 (germline): SGHRS, YFSETQ. The CDR3 contains 14 residues. With V trimmed by 5 bases and J by 7 bases, 7 bases remained unmatched. This CDR3 is CASSQGQDGEKLFF. The CDR3 DNA sequence: TGCGCCAGCAGTCAGGGACAGGATGGTGAAAAACTGTTTTTT.

J is TRBJ1-2 and V is TRBV19, with TRBD1 as a possible D gene (6 bases). Between the trimmed V and J ends, which lost 4 bases and 7 bases, there was a span of 19 bases. Germline CDR1 reads LNHDA; CDR2 reads SQIVND (reference sequence). The CDR3 totals 15 residues. CDR3 coding DNA: TGTGCCAGTAGTACCCCGACGGGGGGCGGTCGTGGCTACACCTTC. Its protein is CASSTPTGGGRGYTF.

The V and J genes are TRBV5-1 and TRBJ2-1, with 7 bases matching TRBD1. Germline V gene lookup returns CDR1 SGHRS and CDR2 YFSETQ. The V segment lost 0 bases and the J segment 6 bases; nucleotides outside the gene matches: 3. The length of the CDR3 is 14 residues. The CDR3 DNA reads TGCGCCAGCAGCTTGGCGCACAGGGGCAATGAGCAGTTCTTC. Translating gives CASSLAHRGNEQFF.

The rearrangement links TRBV11-2 to TRBJ2-5, with D possibly TRBD1 on 5 matching bases. Germline CDR1 reads SGHAT; CDR2 reads FQNNGV. This CDR3 is built from 14 residues. The ends were cut back, 2 bases at V and 5 bases at J, with 12 bases in the middle. The DNA of the CDR3 is TGTGCCAGCAGCTTATACCTCAAGGGGGAGACCCAGTACTTC. It translates to CASSLYLKGETQYF. Looking up the rest from reference TRBV11-2 and TRBJ2-5 gives the full variable domain: EAGVAQSPRYKIIEKRQSVAFWCNPISGHATLYWYQQILGQGPKLLIQFQNNGVVDDSQLPKDRFSAERLKGVDSTLKIQPAKLEDSAVYLCASSLYLKGETQYFGPGTRLLVL.

V usage is TRBV13 and J usage is TRBJ2-1; D unclear. The V end was cut by 7 bases, the J end by 3 bases, with 19 bases between. Germline V gives CDR1 PRHDT, CDR2 FYEKMQ (reference sequence). The CDR3 totals 16 residues. CDR3 in DNA: TGTGCCAGCAACGATTATGGCCGGAGCAGCTACAATGAGCAGTTCTTC. Protein: CASNDYGRSSYNEQFF.

This clone has more than one count but fewer than ten. The chain employs TRBV6-5 and TRBJ1-5, with D possibly TRBD1 on 6 matching bases. The CDR3 sequence is 13 residues long. From germline, CDR1 is MNHEY and CDR2 SVGAGI. V lost 5 bases, J lost 7 bases, and 12 bases lay in between. CDR3 loop: CASSTGQRQPQHF. The CDR3 DNA follows: TGTGCCAGCAGTACAGGACAGAGGCAGCCCCAGCATTTT.

The rearrangement links TRBV28 to TRBJ2-3; 9 bases fit TRBD1. The CDR3 is 17 residues long. CDR1 MDHEN and CDR2 SYDVKM come from the germline V gene. V lost 3 bases to trimming and J lost 2 bases; unmatched junction nucleotides: 9. CDR3 DNA sequence: TGTGCCAGCAGTTTCTCTCGACAGGGGGACCCCACAGATACGCAGTATTTT. Translating it yields CASSFSRQGDPTDTQYF.

The chain links TRBV6-1 to TRBJ1-2; 8 bases are shared with TRBD1. Trimming took 2 bases from V and 11 from J; bases not matched to a gene: 13. Germline assignment: CDR1 MNHNS and CDR2 SASEGT. CDR3 length: 15 residues. The CDR3 nucleotides are TGTGCCAGCAGTGAAAGGGCAGGGGGCGCAATTAGGTACACCTTC. It encodes CASSERAGGAIRYTF.

The chain carries TRBV27 and TRBJ2-6, with D perhaps matching TRBD1 (6 bases). The CDR3 is 17 amino acids. Germline values: CDR1 MNHEY, CDR2 SMNVEV (reference sequence). The V and J ends lost 4 bases and 6 bases respectively, with 19 bases between them. The CDR3 DNA sequence: TGTGCCAGCAGTTCTCTCCTCACATACAGGGAGGCCAACGTCCTGACTTTC. Translating it yields CASSSLLTYREANVLTF.

There are a few counts of this clone. The chain employs TRBV5-1 and TRBJ2-1; 9 nucleotides line up with TRBD2. V lost 5 bases and J lost 10; bases outside the gene matches: 10. There are 14 residues in the CDR3. CDR1 is SGHRS, CDR2 YFSETQ, per germline. DNA of the CDR3: TGCGCCAGCAGACCCACCATCCTAGCGGGAGAGCAGTTCTTC. Translated: CASRPTILAGEQFF.

This chain uses TRBV6-6 with TRBJ2-7; 8 nucleotides align to TRBD1. V lost 7 bases, J lost 5 bases, and 10 bases stayed unmatched. This CDR3 is 14 amino acids long. Germline CDR1 reads MNHNY; CDR2 reads SVGAGI (reference sequence). This CDR3 reads CASNSRQGNHEQYF. CDR3 bases: TGTGCCAGCAACTCAAGACAGGGGAATCACGAGCAGTACTTC.

The gene calls are TRBV21-1 and TRBJ2-3; TRBD1, the table's D call, lacks a check against the DNA. TRBV21-1 is termed a pseudogene. This CDR3 is built from 13 residues. CDR3 DNA: TGTGCCAGCAGCAAGATGGCAGGAGATACGCAGTATTTT. This sequence encodes CASSKMAGDTQYF.

The rearrangement joins TRBV5-1 to TRBJ2-2; maybe TRBD1 (6 bases). The CDR3 is made up of 18 amino acids. Per germline, CDR1 SGHRS and CDR2 YFSETQ. Trimming took off 3 bases at V and 0 bases at J, with 18 bases between the two ends. The CDR3 sequence is CASSSRDTAAANTGELFF. The CDR3 region has the DNA TGCGCCAGCAGCTCCCGGGACACCGCTGCCGCGAACACCGGGGAGCTGTTTTTT.